Sequencing of this T cell receptor (beta chain) was carried out in a study of T cells in tuberculosis. There are 13 residues in the CDR3. CDR1 and CDR2 (germline): MNHEY, SVGAGI. Time point reported: new active TB diagnosis, blood taken before or within 7 days of starting treatment. Libraries were prepared by immunoSEQ multiplex PCR; TCRdb keeps only in-frame clonotypes and omits some of them. The table lists tens of thousands of clones, around 82% of them singletons. The J gene is TRBJ1-3, the V gene TRBV6-5; tentative D call: TRBD1 (5 bases). The material sequenced was PBMCs, taken at tuberculosis diagnosis. The receptor's source is an adult with tuberculosis. CDR3 amino acids: CATQRGVGNTIYF. The CDR3 nucleotides read TGTGCGACGCAGCGGGGGGTCGGAAACACCATATATTTT.